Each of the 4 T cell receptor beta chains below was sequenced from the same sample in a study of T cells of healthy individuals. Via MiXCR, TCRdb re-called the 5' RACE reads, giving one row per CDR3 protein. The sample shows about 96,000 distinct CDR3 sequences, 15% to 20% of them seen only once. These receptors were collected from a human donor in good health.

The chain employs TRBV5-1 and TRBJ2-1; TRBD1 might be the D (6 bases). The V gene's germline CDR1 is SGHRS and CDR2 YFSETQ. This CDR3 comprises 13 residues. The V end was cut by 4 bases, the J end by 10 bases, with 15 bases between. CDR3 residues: CASSEIQGHEQFF. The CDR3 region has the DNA TGCGCCAGCAGCGAAATTCAGGGGCACGAGCAGTTCTTC.

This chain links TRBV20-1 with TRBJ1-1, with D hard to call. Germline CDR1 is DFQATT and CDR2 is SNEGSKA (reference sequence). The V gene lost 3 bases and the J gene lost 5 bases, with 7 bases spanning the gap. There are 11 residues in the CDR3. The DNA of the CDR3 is TGCAGTGCTAGGTGGGGAACTGAAGCTTTCTTT. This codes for CSARWGTEAFF.

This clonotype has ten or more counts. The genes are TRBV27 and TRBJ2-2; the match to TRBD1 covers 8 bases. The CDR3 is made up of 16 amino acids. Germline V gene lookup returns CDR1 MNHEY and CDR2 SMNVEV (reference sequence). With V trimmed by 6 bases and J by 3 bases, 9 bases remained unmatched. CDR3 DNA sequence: TGTGCCAGCAGCTCCTTCTTGACAGGGGACACCGGGGAGCTGTTTTTT. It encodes CASSSFLTGDTGELFF.

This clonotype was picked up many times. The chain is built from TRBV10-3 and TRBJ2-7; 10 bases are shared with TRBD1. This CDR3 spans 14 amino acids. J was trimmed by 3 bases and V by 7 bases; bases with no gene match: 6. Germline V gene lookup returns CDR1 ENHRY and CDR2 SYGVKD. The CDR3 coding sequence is TGTGCCATCAACCCGGGACAGGGGTTCTACGAGCAGTACTTC. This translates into CAINPGQGFYEQYF.